This T cell receptor beta chain was captured in a study of shared clonotypes between healthy human individuals. Study summary: Donors, aged 18 to 49, were a couple of women and three men.

The CDR3 is 15 residues long. V dropped 0 bases and J dropped 4 bases, with 10 bases sitting between them. CDR1 and CDR2 (germline): LGHNA, YSLEER. Method: immunoSEQ multiplex PCR; TCRdb's copy keeps in-frame clones and lacks some. The sample includes 950,000 to 1,100,000 clones, roughly 80% of them seen just once. With regard to this clone: As yet, its antigen is unknown.

Whole-study results and caveats: Sampling was confined to blood; repertoires within tissues likely differ. Generally, estimated richness proved larger in naive subsets than it did in memory subsets.

Material for sequencing was memory CD4+ T cells sorted from blood. Subset noted: CD45RA-negative fraction. This TCR was sampled from a man aged 18 to 29 in good health. This chain connects TRBV4-3 to TRBJ2-1; D is perhaps TRBD2 (5 bases). CDR3 DNA: TGCGCCAGCAGCCAAGATAGATCGGGATACAATGAGCAGTTCTTC. Its translation: CASSQDRSGYNEQFF.